This passage covers 28 T cell receptor beta chains from one sample sequenced in a study of shared clonotypes between healthy human individuals (dated by TCRdb to between 2020 and 2021). Library preparation employed the immunoSEQ multiplex PCR assay. The table comes from immuneACCESS by way of TCRdb, which keeps in-frame sequences with V and J called. Part of the clones is missing from these tables; in studies checked, under half for an unresolved V gene and the rest for unknown reasons. Within this sample are around 980,000 clones, with approximately 80% of them counted one time only. 0.5% to 0.65% of the sample goes to the ten largest clones. Sequenced: memory CD4+ T cells from PBMCs. The cell subset or site label here, explained by the study, means: CD45RA-negative fraction. The receptors stem from a young man in good health. Some clones in this sample may be carry-over from other donors' samples.

The chain recombines TRBV7-9 with TRBJ1-1, with TRBD1 matching over 9 bases. Germline trimming cut 6 bases from V and 4 bases from J; bases unmatched to any gene: 3. The germline CDR1 and CDR2 sequences are SEHNR and FQNEAQ (reference sequence). This CDR3 has 13 residues. In DNA, the CDR3 is TGTGCCAGCAGACTGACAGGGGGCACTGAAGCTTTCTTT. Protein product: CASRLTGGTEAFF.

V usage is TRBV7-9 and J usage is TRBJ1-5, with D possibly TRBD1 on 6 matching bases. The CDR3 spans 16 residues. Germline-derived CDR1 and CDR2 are SEHNR and FQNEAQ (reference sequence). V lost 1 base to trimming and J lost 1 base, with 11 bases between them. The CDR3 is CASSLGTAASNQPQHF. DNA of the CDR3: TGTGCCAGCAGCTTAGGGACAGCAGCGAGCAATCAGCCCCAGCATTTT.

The rearrangement uses TRBV27 and TRBJ2-1; perhaps TRBD2 as D (5 bases). This CDR3 has 16 amino acids. Germline-derived CDR1 and CDR2 are MNHEY and SMNVEV (reference sequence). Trimming shortened V by 6 bases and J by 2 bases, and 17 bases separated the two germline ends. CDR3 coding DNA: TGTGCCAGCAGGGGGTCGGGTGGCGGGCCCTACAATGAGCAGTTCTTC. This translates into CASRGSGGGPYNEQFF.

This chain joins TRBV7-2 and TRBJ1-4, with 7 bases aligning to TRBD1. Losses at the gene ends were 1 base for V and 3 bases for J; bases not matched to a gene: 2. The CDR3 covers 15 residues. Germline V gene data show CDR1 as SGHTA and CDR2 as FQGNSA. The CDR3 loop reads CASSLVTGANEKLFF. CDR3 DNA sequence: TGTGCCAGCAGCTTAGTTACAGGGGCTAATGAAAAACTGTTTTTT.

This clone was observed at least ten times. This chain uses TRBV27 with TRBJ1-2; 7 bases map to TRBD1. The CDR3 loop spans 13 amino acids. Germline CDR1 is MNHEY and CDR2 is SMNVEV (reference sequence). The V and J ends lost 0 bases and 6 bases, in that order; junction bases with no gene match: 1. CDR3 region: CASSLSRGHGYTF. CDR3 nucleotide sequence: TGTGCCAGCAGTTTATCAAGGGGGCATGGCTACACCTTC.

This sequence joins TRBV7-9 and TRBJ2-7; D is perhaps TRBD1 (5 bases). V was cut by 1 base and J by 5 bases, with 12 bases left in between. Germline V gene lookup returns CDR1 SEHNR and CDR2 FQNEAQ (reference sequence). This CDR3 has 14 residues. CDR3 residues: CASSLGQGFDEQYF. The CDR3 DNA sequence: TGTGCCAGCAGCTTAGGGCAGGGCTTCGACGAGCAGTACTTC.

This clone has only a few counts. For the CDR3, the DNA is TGTGCCAGCAGCTTGGAGCTTGGCAAGAACTATGGCTACACCTTC. Protein sequence: CASSLELGKNYGYTF. This chain links TRBV5-8 with TRBJ1-2; no firm D call. Germline CDR1 and CDR2: SGHTS and YDEGEE. This CDR3 contains 15 residues. The V and J ends lost 0 bases and 2 bases respectively, with 11 bases between them.

This clone was recorded at least ten times. Other DNA sequences in this sample translate to the same CDR3. The rearrangement links TRBV27 to TRBJ1-1; D gene uncertain. Germline-derived CDR1 and CDR2 are MNHEY and SMNVEV (reference sequence). Trimming took 0 bases from V and 3 from J, leaving 5 bases between them. This CDR3 spans 13 amino acids. The CDR3 reads CASSLSRDTEAFF. The CDR3 DNA sequence: TGTGCCAGCAGTTTATCGAGGGACACTGAAGCTTTCTTT.

Note on this clone: A read error may be the cause here, since a much bigger clone is one base away. The chain employs TRBV11-2 and TRBJ1-1, with TRBD1 as a possible D gene (6 bases). The CDR3 runs 14 residues. Germline assignment: CDR1 SGHAT and CDR2 FQNNGV. V was cut by 3 bases and J by 4 bases, with 12 bases left in between. This CDR3 reads CASSFSGATTEAFF. Here the CDR3 DNA reads TGTGCCAGCAGCTTTTCAGGGGCGACCACTGAAGCTTTCTTT. Using reference TRBV11-2 and TRBJ1-1 for the parts outside the CDR3, the full variable domain is EAGVAQSPRYKIIEKRQSVAFWCNPISGHATLYWYQQILGQGPKLLIQFQNNGVVDDSQLPKDRFSAERLKGVDSTLKIQPAKLEDSAVYLCASSFSGATTEAFFGQGTRLTVV.

This sequence joins TRBV11-2 and TRBJ2-2, with 7 nucleotides matching TRBD2. Germline CDR1 is SGHAT and CDR2 is FQNNGV. This CDR3 is 18 amino acids long. V shed 4 bases, J shed 4 bases, and the junction held 15 bases outside the gene matches. The CDR3 is CASSYRVHLGGSTGELFF. The CDR3 DNA reads as TGTGCCAGCAGCTACCGGGTTCATCTCGGGGGGTCCACCGGGGAGCTGTTTTTT.

The chain combines TRBV4-1 with TRBJ1-3; D uncertain. Germline CDR1 MGHRA, CDR2 YSYEKL. Trimming took off 6 bases at V and 4 bases at J, with 10 bases between the two ends. There are 13 residues in the CDR3. CDR3 DNA: TGCGCCAGCAGTCGCCCTGCGGGAAACACCATATATTTT. Protein product: CASSRPAGNTIYF.

J is TRBJ2-1 and V is TRBV6-5, with D tentatively TRBD1 or TRBD2 (5 bases each). The V gene lost 2 bases and the J gene lost 3 bases, with 14 bases spanning the gap. CDR1 is MNHEY, CDR2 SVGAGI, per germline. The CDR3 sequence is 16 residues long. The CDR3 DNA reads as TGTGCCAGCAGTTACACCGGGGCGTCGGACTACAATGAGCAGTTCTTC. This translates into CASSYTGASDYNEQFF.

Many counts were recorded for this clone. This sequence joins TRBV6-5 and TRBJ2-7; a weak D match, TRBD2 (6 bases). The germline V gene has CDR1 MNHEY and CDR2 SVGAGI. The CDR3 has 14 residues. Trimming removed 6 bases from V and 0 bases from J, with 12 bases in between. CDR3: CASRPPGASYEQYF. The CDR3 DNA sequence: TGTGCCAGCAGACCCCCGGGAGCCTCCTACGAGCAGTACTTC.

This chain joins TRBV5-1 and TRBJ2-3; the match to TRBD1 covers 8 bases. Germline values: CDR1 SGHRS, CDR2 YFSETQ. J gave up 1 base and V 4 bases, and 5 bases lay outside the gene matches. The CDR3 spans 15 residues. In DNA form, the CDR3 reads TGCGCCAGCAGCCCGGGACAGGAGGGCACAGATACGCAGTATTTT. Its translation: CASSPGQEGTDTQYF.

The rearrangement links TRBV13 to TRBJ2-2, with 12 bases that match TRBD2. CDR3 length: 16 residues. Unmatched junction bases numbered 3, after V lost 5 bases and J lost 2 bases. Germline V gives CDR1 PRHDT, CDR2 FYEKMQ (reference sequence). CDR3 DNA sequence: TGTGCCAGCAGCCTCGGACTAGCGGGAAACACCGGGGAGCTGTTTTTT. Its translation is CASSLGLAGNTGELFF.

V and J are TRBV18 and TRBJ2-3, with D unclear. Trimming pared 4 bases from V and 8 bases from J, leaving 10 bases between. Germline CDR1 and CDR2: KGHSH and LQKENI. The CDR3 extends over 12 amino acids. As DNA, the CDR3 is TGTGCCAGCTCACTGGAACCCATTACGCAGTATTTT. It codes for CASSLEPITQYF.

V gene TRBV5-8 combines with J gene TRBJ2-1, with D unclear. CDR1 and CDR2 (germline): SGHTS, YDEGEE. Trimming removed 2 bases at V and 7 bases at J, with 4 bases between. The CDR3 totals 11 residues. The CDR3 region is CASSFFNEQFF. The CDR3 DNA sequence: TGTGCCAGCAGCTTTTTTAATGAGCAGTTCTTC.

This chain joins TRBV5-1 and TRBJ2-3; D remains unclear. This CDR3 comprises 14 residues. Per germline, CDR1 SGHRS and CDR2 YFSETQ. V was trimmed by 4 bases and J by 4 bases, leaving 13 bases between them. The DNA for the CDR3 is TGCGCCAGCAGCCCCCCCCCGCCGGCAGATACGCAGTATTTT. This translates into CASSPPPPADTQYF.

This chain links TRBV5-5 with TRBJ1-5; 7 bases are a match to TRBD1. V dropped 5 bases and J dropped 1; count of bases not matched to a gene: 6. CDR3 length: 15 amino acids. The germline V gene encodes CDR1 SGHKS and CDR2 YYEKEE (reference sequence). The CDR3 coding sequence is TGTGCCAGCAGTGTACAGGGGTTGAGCAATCAGCCCCAGCATTTT. It encodes CASSVQGLSNQPQHF.

This chain connects TRBV28 to TRBJ1-1; the D is unclear. The CDR3 is 19 residues long. Per the germline V gene, CDR1 is MDHEN and CDR2 is SYDVKM. V lost 1 base, J lost 0 bases, and 21 bases lay in between. The CDR3 spells CASSLFARFGDPLNTEAFF. CDR3 sequence (DNA): TGTGCCAGCAGTTTATTCGCCCGATTCGGAGATCCCCTGAACACTGAAGCTTTCTTT.

This clone was recorded only once. The V call is TRBV5-4, the J call TRBJ1-1, with D possibly TRBD1 on 5 matching bases. Trimming left V 3 bases short and J 2 bases short, with 14 bases between. The length of the CDR3 is 15 residues. Germline V gives CDR1 SGHNT, CDR2 YYREEE (reference sequence). In nucleotides, the CDR3 is TGTGCCAGCAGCTCCCTTTGGGGCCTCAACACTGAAGCTTTCTTT. This translates into CASSSLWGLNTEAFF.

This clone turned up a few times. The chain couples TRBV18 to TRBJ1-1; D call uncertain. CDR3 length equals 11 residues. Germline lookup yields CDR1 KGHSH and CDR2 LQKENI. Trimming pared 3 bases from V and 7 bases from J, leaving 6 bases between. The CDR3 DNA follows: TGTGCCAGCTCACCGAGGTATGAAGCTTTCTTT. Protein sequence: CASSPRYEAFF.

The sample holds many counts of this clone. The chain joins TRBV28 to TRBJ1-2; a weak D match, TRBD1 (5 bases). Deletions cut 4 bases from V and 8 bases from J, with 17 bases between. Germline CDR1 reads MDHEN; CDR2 reads SYDVKM. CDR3 length equals 14 residues. The CDR3, as DNA: TGTGCCAGCAGTTCAGGGACGGTGGCCTGGGGCTACACCTTC. This encodes CASSSGTVAWGYTF.

The chain carries TRBV7-6 and TRBJ2-7; 11 bases map to TRBD1. Germline V gene sequence: CDR1 SGHVS, CDR2 FNYEAQ. The CDR3 is 15 amino acids. J lost 7 bases, V lost 1 base, and 6 bases had no gene match. The CDR3 loop reads CASSLGTGTGGEQYF. DNA of the CDR3: TGTGCCAGCAGCTTAGGGACCGGGACAGGGGGGGAGCAGTACTTC.

A word on this clone: In the same sample, other DNA sequences code for this CDR3. The V and J genes are TRBV27 and TRBJ1-1; D unclear. The V gene lost 7 bases and the J gene lost 4 bases, with 13 bases spanning the gap. The CDR3 has 13 residues. Per the germline V gene, CDR1 is MNHEY and CDR2 is SMNVEV (reference sequence). CDR3 amino acids: CASTLGEGTEAFF. The DNA of the CDR3 is TGTGCCAGCACCCTAGGCGAGGGCACTGAAGCTTTCTTT.

This clone has just a few counts. Additional DNA sequences in this sample encode the identical CDR3. The chain employs TRBV29-1 and TRBJ1-5, with D perhaps TRBD1 (5 bases). The germline CDR1 and CDR2 sequences are SQVTM and ANQGSEA. The CDR3 runs to 14 residues. Between the trimmed V and J ends, which lost 6 bases and 0 bases, there was a span of 12 bases. The CDR3 here is CSVRGTDSNQPQHF. The CDR3 region has the DNA TGCAGCGTGCGCGGGACGGATAGCAATCAGCCCCAGCATTTT.

The CDR3 DNA is TGTGCCAGTAGACTGGACAGTGGTAATGAAAAACTGTTTTTT. As protein: CASRLDSGNEKLFF. The chain employs TRBV19 and TRBJ1-4, with D perhaps TRBD1 (6 bases). Germline CDR1 is LNHDA and CDR2 is SQIVND (reference sequence). This CDR3 is 14 amino acids long. The germline V and J ends were trimmed by 6 bases and 4 bases, with 12 bases remaining between them.

V and J are TRBV5-1 and TRBJ2-7; 10 bases are a match to TRBD2. There are 15 residues in the CDR3. Germline V gives CDR1 SGHRS, CDR2 YFSETQ. The J segment lost 6 bases and the V segment lost 0 bases, leaving 6 bases of the junction unmatched. This chain's CDR3 is CASSLVASGSGEQYF. CDR3 nucleotide sequence: TGCGCCAGCAGCTTGGTGGCTAGCGGGAGTGGCGAGCAGTACTTC.